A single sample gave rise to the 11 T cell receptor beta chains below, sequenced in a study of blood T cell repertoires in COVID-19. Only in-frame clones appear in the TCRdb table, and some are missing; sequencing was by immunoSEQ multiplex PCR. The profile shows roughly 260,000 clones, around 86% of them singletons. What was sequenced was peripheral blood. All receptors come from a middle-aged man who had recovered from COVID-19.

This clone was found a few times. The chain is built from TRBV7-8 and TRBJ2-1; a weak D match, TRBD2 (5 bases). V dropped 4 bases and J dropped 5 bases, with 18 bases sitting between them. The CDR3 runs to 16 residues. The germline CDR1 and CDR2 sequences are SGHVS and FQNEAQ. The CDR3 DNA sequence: TGTGCCAGCAGCTCCGAGGGTTACCGTCAACACAATGAGCAGTTCTTC. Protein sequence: CASSSEGYRQHNEQFF. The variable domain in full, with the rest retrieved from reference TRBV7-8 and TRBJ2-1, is GAGVSQSPRYKVAKRGQDVALRCDPISGHVSLFWYQQALGQGPEFLTYFQNEAQLDKSGLPSDRFFAERPEGSVSTLKIQRTQQEDSAVYLCASSSEGYRQHNEQFFGPGTRLTVL.

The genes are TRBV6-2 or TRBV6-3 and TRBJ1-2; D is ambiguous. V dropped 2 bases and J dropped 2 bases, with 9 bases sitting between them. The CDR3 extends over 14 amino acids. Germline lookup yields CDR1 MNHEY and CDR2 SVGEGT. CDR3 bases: TGTGCCAGCAGTTACGTTCGCCAGAACTATGGCTACACCTTC. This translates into CASSYVRQNYGYTF.

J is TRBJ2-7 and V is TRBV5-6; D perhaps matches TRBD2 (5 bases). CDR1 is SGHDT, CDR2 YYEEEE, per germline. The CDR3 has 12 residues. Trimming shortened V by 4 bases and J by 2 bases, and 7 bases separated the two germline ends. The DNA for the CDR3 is TGTGCCAGCAGCGTGCGGGCCTACGAGCAGTACTTC. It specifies CASSVRAYEQYF.

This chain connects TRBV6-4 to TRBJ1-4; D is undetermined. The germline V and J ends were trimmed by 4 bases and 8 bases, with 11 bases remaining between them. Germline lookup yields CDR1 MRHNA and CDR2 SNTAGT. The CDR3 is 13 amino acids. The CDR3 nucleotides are TGTGCCAGCAGTGGAGTACCCGGGGAAAAACTGTTTTTT. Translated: CASSGVPGEKLFF.

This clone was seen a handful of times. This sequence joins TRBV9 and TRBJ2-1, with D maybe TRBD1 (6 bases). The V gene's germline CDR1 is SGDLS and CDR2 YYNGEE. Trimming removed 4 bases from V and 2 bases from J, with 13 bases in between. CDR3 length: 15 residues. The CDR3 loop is CASSPQGSTYNEQFF. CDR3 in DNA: TGTGCCAGCAGCCCCCAGGGGAGTACCTACAATGAGCAGTTCTTC.

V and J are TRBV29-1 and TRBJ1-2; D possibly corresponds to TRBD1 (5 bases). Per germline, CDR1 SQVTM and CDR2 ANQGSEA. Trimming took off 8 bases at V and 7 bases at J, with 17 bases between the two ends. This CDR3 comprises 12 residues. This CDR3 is CSTPSGDRGYTF. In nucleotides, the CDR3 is TGCAGCACCCCTTCGGGGGATCGTGGCTACACCTTC.

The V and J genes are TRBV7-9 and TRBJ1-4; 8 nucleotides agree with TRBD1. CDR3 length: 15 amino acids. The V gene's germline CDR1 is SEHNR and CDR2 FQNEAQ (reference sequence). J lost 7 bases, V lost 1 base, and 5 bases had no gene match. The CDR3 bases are TGTGCCAGCAGCTTAGGGGGGACAGGAGGTGAAAAACTGTTTTTT. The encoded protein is CASSLGGTGGEKLFF.

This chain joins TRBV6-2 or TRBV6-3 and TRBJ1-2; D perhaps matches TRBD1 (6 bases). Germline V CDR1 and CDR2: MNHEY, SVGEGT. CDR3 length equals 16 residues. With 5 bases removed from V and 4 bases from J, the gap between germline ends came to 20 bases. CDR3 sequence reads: CASSAQGKWESYGYTF. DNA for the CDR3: TGTGCCAGCAGTGCGCAGGGGAAGTGGGAAAGCTATGGCTACACCTTC.

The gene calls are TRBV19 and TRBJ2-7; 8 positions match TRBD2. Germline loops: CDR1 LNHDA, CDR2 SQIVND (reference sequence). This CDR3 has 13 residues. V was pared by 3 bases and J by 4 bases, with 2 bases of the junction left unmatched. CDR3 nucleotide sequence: TGTGCCAGTAGTATCACTAGCGGATACGAGCAGTACTTC. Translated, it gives CASSITSGYEQYF. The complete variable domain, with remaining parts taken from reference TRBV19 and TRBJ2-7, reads DGGITQSPKYLFRKEGQNVTLSCEQNLNHDAMYWYRQDPGQGLRLIYYSQIVNDFQKGDIAEGYSVSREKKESFPLTVTSAQKNPTAFYLCASSITSGYEQYFGPGTRLTVT.

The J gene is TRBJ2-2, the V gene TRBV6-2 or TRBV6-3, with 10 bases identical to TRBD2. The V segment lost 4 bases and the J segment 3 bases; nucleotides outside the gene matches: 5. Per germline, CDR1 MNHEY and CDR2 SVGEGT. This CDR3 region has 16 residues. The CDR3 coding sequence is TGTGCCAGCAGTTCACTAGCGGGGAGTTACACCGGGGAGCTGTTTTTT. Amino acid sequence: CASSSLAGSYTGELFF.

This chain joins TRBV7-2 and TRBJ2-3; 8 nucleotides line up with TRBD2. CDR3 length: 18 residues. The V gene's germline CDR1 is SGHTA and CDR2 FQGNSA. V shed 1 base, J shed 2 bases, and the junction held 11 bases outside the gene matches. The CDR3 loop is CASSLGVGAGVNTDTQYF. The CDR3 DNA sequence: TGTGCCAGCAGCTTAGGAGTGGGAGCGGGGGTCAACACAGATACGCAGTATTTT.